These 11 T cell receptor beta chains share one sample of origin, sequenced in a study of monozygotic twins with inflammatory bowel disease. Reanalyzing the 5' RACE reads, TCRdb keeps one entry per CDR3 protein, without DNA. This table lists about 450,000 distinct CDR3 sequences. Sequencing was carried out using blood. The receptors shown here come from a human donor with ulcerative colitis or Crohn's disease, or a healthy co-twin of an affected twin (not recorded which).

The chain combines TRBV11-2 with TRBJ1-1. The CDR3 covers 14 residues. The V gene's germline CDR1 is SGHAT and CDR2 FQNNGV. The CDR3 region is CASSLGLTNTEAFF. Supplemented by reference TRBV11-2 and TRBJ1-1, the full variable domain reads EAGVAQSPRYKIIEKRQSVAFWCNPISGHATLYWYQQILGQGPKLLIQFQNNGVVDDSQLPKDRFSAERLKGVDSTLKIQPAKLEDSAVYLCASSLGLTNTEAFFGQGTRLTVV.

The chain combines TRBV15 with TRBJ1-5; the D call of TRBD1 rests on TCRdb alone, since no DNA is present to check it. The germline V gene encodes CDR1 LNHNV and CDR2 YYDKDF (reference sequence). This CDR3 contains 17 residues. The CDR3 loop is CATSRDAVGDPNQPQHF.

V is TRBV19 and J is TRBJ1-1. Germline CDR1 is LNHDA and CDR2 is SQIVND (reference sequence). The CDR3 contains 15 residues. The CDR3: CASSPRGPSHTEAFF.

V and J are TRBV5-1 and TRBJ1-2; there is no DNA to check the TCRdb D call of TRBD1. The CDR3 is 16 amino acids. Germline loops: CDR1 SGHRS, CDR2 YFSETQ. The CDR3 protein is CASSPGDSQGRSGYTF.

The chain's CDR3 is CSVEGQTDGYTF. The V gene is TRBV29-1, the J gene TRBJ1-2; TCRdb calls TRBD1, which cannot be checked without DNA. The CDR3 contains 12 residues. CDR1 is SQVTM and CDR2 is ANQGSEA in the germline V gene.

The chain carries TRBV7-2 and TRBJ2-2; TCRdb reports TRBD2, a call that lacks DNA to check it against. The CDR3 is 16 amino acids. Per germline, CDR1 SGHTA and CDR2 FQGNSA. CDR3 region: CASSWLAGDLTGELFF.

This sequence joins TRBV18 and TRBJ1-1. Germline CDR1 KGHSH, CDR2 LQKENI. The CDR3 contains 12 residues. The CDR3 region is CASSPGETEAFF.

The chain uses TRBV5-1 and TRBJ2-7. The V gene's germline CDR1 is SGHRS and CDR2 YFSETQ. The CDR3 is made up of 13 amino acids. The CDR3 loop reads CASSWGKGNEQYF.

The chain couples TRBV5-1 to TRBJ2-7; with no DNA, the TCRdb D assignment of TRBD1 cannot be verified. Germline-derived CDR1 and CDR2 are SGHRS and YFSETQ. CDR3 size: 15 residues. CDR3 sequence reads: CASSLEDRDYYEQYF.

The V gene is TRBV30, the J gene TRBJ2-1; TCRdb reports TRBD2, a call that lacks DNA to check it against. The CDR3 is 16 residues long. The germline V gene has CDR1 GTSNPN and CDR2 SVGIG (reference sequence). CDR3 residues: CAGTPLTSGSYNEQFF.

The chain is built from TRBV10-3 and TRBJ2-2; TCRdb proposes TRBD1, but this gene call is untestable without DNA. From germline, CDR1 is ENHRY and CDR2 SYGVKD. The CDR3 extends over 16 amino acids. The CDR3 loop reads CAISGNPRTGTGELFF.